The source of this T cell receptor beta chain is a study of beta chain features in type 1 diabetes. In this sample, this clone turned up a few times. In the same sample, other DNA sequences code for this CDR3. All of the isolated RNA was reverse transcribed, so expressed TCRB transcripts were sequenced. Naive, central memory and regulatory T cell samples averaged approximately 3.5 million immunoSEQ reads each. Clones were sequenced by immunoSEQ multiplex PCR, and TCRdb holds only the in-frame ones, with some missing. Of more than 150,000 clones in the sample, approximately 13% were seen once. Germline V gene sequence: CDR1 MDHEN, CDR2 SYDVKM. Trimming removed 7 bases at V and 2 bases at J, with 12 bases between. There are 13 residues in the CDR3.

This sequence originates from a woman aged 18 to 35 in good health. The sequencing input was central memory CD4+ T cells from blood. The V gene is TRBV28, the J gene TRBJ2-7; TRBD2 is a possible D gene (6 bases). The CDR3, as DNA: TGTGCCAGCAAGGGCGGGGCCGCCTACGAGCAGTACTTC. It specifies CASKGGAAYEQYF.